Listed here is a single TCR beta chain. The clone's antigen remains unknown. A much bigger clone sits one base away, suggesting this may be a read error. This specimen comes from a study of shared clonotypes between healthy human individuals (TCRdb year 2020). Regarding the research as a whole: The cohort included a few men and a couple of women between 18 and 49 years of age. The study deeply sequenced blood TCR repertoires of five healthy adults to estimate repertoire size and the extent of clonotype sharing between individuals. To increase sequencing depth and limit assay-specific biases, TCR repertoire library preparation and sequencing were carried out by different laboratories using diverse techniques. Between about 0.85 and 9.5 billion PBMCs per donor were obtained by leukapheresis.

Counted from cysteine to phenylalanine, this CDR3 has 13 amino acids. This entry keeps only the CDR3 DNA: 39 bases, framed from base 1. At the junction V is shortened by 1 base and J by 6 bases, with 9 bases in between. The germline V gene supplies CDR1 SGHAT and CDR2 FQNNGV. TCR CDR3 regions were amplified from genomic DNA by multiplex PCR using the deep immunoSEQ assay. Genomic DNA extracted from each cell subset was distributed evenly over all wells of several immunoSEQ 96-well plates, and each plate served as one replicate. Each replicate PCR for unsorted PBMC received about 300 ng genomic DNA, equal to 30,000 to 35,000 T cell genomes. Genomic DNA from unsorted PBMC was sequenced over ten immunoSEQ deep assay plates. The purified libraries were quantified using a Qubit 3.0 fluorometer, sized with a Bioanalyzer 2100, and then quantified again using the KAPA Library Quantification kit. A separate single-read 150-cycle Illumina NextSeq 550 flow cell was used to sequence each immunoSEQ 96-well plate. Turning to the authors' computational methods: Because the immunoSEQ output included only junctional sequences and no quality scores, the filtering could not be the same as the filtering used for full-length reads. To assign V/J genes and CDR3, sequences were annotated using PyIR, a Python wrapper for IgBLAST v1.9, with IMGT germline references. Reads were filtered out if the reads had weak V/J assignments (E-value above 1e-6), no CDR3, stop codons, out-of-frame junctions, or ambiguous translated residues. V3J clonotypes were defined as sequences sharing an identical inferred V gene, J gene, and CDR3 amino acid sequence. Percentage overlap between repertoires was computed as shared unique clonotypes divided by the size of the smaller repertoire. Richness of each repertoire was evaluated using RTK rarefaction, the Chao1 estimator, and Recon v2.1 estimates of unobserved clonotypes. In its TCRdb copy, this immuneACCESS table keeps in-frame sequences only and misses some clones. Where compared with another copy, unresolved V genes explain less than half of these, and the others have no known cause. Clone size and V and J calls were adopted from that table, with D and trimming inferred from the DNA. A total of about 490,000 clones appear in this sample, 75% to 85% of them only once. Of the sample, roughly 13% falls within the top ten clones.

Healthy HIV-negative adults with no recently reported acute infections or vaccinations were included as donors. Every donor was a Caucasian adult living in Nashville, Tennessee, USA. For unsorted samples, tens of millions of PBMCs were counted, and genomic DNA was extracted using the QIAamp DNA Blood Mini kit. Blood was obtained by leukapheresis, after which PBMCs were separated by Ficoll-Histopaque density gradient centrifugation and cryopreserved in liquid nitrogen vapor phase. Beyond this particular receptor, the publication reports: Sampling was restricted to blood, and TCR repertoires in tissue are likely to differ from TCR repertoires in blood. The small number of donors limited the genetic and exposure-history diversity represented. Pairwise subsampling indicated that sequencing depth was expected to affect the degree of clonotype sharing among donors.

The sequence joins TRBV11-2 to TRBJ1-1; the D gene assignment is ambiguous. Sequenced material: PBMCs. This receptor was obtained from a woman between 35 and 50 years old in good health. Some clones in this sample may be carry-over from other donors' samples. The DNA reads TGTGCCAGCAGCTTAGCCCGCCTCTCTGAAGCTTTCTTT. This translates into CASSLARLSEAFF.